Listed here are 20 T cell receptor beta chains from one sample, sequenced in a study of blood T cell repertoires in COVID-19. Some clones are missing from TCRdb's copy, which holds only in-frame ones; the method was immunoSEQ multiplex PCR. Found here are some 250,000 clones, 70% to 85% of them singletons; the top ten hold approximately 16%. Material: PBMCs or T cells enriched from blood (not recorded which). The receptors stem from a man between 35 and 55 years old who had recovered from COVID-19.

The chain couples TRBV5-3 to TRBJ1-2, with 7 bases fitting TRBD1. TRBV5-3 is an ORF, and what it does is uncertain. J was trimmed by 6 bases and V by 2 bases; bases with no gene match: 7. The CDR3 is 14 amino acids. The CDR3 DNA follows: TGTGCCAGAAGCTTTAATTTGAGGGGGCATGGCTACACCTTC. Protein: CARSFNLRGHGYTF.

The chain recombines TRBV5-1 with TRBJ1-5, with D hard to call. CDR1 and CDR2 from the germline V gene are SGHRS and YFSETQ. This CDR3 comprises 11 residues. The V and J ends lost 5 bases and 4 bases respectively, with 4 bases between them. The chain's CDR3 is CASRLNQPQHF. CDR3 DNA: TGCGCCAGCAGGCTAAATCAGCCCCAGCATTTT.

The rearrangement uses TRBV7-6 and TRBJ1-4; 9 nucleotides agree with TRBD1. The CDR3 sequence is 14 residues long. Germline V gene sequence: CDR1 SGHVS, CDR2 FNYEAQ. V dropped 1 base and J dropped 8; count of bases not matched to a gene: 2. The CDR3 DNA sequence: TGTGCCAGCAGCTTAGGGACAGGGGACGAAAAACTGTTTTTT. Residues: CASSLGTGDEKLFF.

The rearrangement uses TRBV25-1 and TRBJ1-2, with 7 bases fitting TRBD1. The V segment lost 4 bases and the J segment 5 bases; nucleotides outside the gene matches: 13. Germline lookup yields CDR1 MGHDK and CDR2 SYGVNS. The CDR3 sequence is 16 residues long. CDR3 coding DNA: TGTGCCAGCAGTGGGGGGACAGCGAAACTCCGGTATGGCTACACCTTC. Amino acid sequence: CASSGGTAKLRYGYTF.

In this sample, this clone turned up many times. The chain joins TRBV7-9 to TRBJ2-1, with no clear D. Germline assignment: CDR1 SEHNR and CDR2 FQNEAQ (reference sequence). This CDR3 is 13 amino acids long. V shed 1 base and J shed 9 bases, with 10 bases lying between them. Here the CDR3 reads CASSLDSPVEQFF. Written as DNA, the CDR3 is TGTGCCAGCAGCTTAGATTCGCCAGTTGAGCAGTTCTTC.

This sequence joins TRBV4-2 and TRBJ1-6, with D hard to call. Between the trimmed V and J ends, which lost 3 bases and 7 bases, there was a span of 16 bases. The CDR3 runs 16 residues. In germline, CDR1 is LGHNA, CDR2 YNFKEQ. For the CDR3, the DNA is TGTGCCAGCAGCCAGACGGCAGTGGGCCCAAATTCACCCCTCCACTTT. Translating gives CASSQTAVGPNSPLHF.

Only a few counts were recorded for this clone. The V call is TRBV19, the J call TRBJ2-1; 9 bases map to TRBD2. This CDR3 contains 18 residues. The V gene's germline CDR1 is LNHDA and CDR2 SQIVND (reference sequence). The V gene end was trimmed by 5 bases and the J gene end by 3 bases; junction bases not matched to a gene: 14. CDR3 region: CASSGLAGPDLYYNEQFF. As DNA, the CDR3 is TGTGCCAGTAGTGGCCTAGCGGGGCCCGACCTGTACTACAATGAGCAGTTCTTC.

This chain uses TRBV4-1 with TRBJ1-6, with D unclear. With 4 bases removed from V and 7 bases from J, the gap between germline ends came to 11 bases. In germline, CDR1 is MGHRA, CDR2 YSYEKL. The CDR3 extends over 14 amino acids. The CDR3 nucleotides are TGCGCCAGCAGCCGCCTAAGAGCAAATTCACCCCTCCACTTT. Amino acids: CASSRLRANSPLHF.

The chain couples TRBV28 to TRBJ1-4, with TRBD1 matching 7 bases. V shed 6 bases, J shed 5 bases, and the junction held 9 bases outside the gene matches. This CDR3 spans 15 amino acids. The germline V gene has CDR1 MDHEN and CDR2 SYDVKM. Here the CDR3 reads CASRRLTGYNEKLFF. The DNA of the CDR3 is TGTGCCAGCAGACGCCTGACAGGGTACAATGAAAAACTGTTTTTT.

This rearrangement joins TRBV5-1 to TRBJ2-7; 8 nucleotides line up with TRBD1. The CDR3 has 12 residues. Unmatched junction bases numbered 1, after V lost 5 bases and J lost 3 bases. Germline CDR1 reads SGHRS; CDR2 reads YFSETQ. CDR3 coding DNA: TGCGCCAGCAGGGGGACAGGCTACGAGCAGTACTTC. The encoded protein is CASRGTGYEQYF.

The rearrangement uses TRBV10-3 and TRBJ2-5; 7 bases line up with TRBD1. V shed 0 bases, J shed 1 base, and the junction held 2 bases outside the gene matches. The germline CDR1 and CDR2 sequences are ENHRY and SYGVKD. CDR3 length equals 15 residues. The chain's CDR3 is CAISESRDSQETQYF. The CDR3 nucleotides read TGTGCCATCAGTGAGTCTAGGGACAGCCAAGAGACCCAGTACTTC.

The CDR3 loop is CASSESGRGYNEQFF. The CDR3 nucleotides are TGCGCCAGCAGTGAGTCGGGCAGGGGCTACAATGAGCAGTTCTTC. This chain uses TRBV10-1 with TRBJ2-1; perhaps TRBD1 as D (6 bases). The V gene's germline CDR1 is WNHNN and CDR2 SYGVQD (reference sequence). The CDR3 runs to 15 residues. Deletions cut 0 bases from V and 3 bases from J, with 9 bases between.

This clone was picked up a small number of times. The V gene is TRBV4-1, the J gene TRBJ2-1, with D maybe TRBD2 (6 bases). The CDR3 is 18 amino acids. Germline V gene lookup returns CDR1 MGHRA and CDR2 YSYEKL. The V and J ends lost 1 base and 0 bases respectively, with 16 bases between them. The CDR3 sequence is CASSQALVGGSSYNEQFF. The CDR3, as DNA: TGCGCCAGCAGCCAAGCTTTGGTGGGGGGAAGCTCCTACAATGAGCAGTTCTTC.

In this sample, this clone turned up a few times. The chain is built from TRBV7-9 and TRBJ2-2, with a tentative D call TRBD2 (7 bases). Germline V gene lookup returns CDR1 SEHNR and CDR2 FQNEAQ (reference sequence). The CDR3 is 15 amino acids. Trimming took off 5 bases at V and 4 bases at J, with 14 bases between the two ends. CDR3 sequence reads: CASSPRGGPTGELFF. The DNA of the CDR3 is TGTGCCAGCAGCCCCCGCGGGGGCCCCACCGGGGAGCTGTTTTTT.

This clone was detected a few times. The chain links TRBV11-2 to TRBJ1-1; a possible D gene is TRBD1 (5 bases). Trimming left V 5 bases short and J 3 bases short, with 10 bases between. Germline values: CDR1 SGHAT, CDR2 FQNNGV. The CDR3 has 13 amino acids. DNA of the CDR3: TGTGCCAGCAGCACACAGGCGTACACTGAAGCTTTCTTT. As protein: CASSTQAYTEAFF.

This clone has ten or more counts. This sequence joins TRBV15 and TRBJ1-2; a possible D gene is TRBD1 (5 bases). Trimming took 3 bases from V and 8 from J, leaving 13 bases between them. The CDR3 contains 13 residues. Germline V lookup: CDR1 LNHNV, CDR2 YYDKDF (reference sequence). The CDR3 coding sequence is TGTGCCACCAGCAGTGACACAGGTGGGGGCTACACCTTC. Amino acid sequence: CATSSDTGGGYTF.

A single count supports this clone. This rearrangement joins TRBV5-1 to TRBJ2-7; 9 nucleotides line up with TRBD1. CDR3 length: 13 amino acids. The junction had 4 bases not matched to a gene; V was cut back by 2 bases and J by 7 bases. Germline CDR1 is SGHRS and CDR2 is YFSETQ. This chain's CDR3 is CASSLQGAREQYF. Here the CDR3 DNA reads TGCGCCAGCAGCTTACAGGGGGCGAGAGAGCAGTACTTC.

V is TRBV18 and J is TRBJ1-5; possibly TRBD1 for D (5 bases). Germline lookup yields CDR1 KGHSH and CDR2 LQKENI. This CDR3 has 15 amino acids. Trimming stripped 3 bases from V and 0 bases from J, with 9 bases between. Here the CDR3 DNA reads TGTGCCAGCTCACCGGGGGGACTTAGCAATCAGCCCCAGCATTTT. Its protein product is CASSPGGLSNQPQHF.

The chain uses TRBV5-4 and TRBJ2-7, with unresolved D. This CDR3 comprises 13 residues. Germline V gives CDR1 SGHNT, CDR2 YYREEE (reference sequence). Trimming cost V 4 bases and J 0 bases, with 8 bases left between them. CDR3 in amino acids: CASSNLSSYEQYF. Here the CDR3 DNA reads TGTGCCAGCAGCAACCTGAGCTCCTACGAGCAGTACTTC.

The CDR3 loop is CASSLGQFNEKLFF. CDR3 sequence (DNA): TGTGCCAGCAGCTTGGGACAGTTTAATGAAAAACTGTTTTTT. This chain uses TRBV5-8 with TRBJ1-4; weak D call: TRBD1 (5 bases). The V gene's germline CDR1 is SGHTS and CDR2 YDEGEE. V was trimmed by 0 bases and J by 4 bases, leaving 7 bases between them. The length of the CDR3 is 14 residues.